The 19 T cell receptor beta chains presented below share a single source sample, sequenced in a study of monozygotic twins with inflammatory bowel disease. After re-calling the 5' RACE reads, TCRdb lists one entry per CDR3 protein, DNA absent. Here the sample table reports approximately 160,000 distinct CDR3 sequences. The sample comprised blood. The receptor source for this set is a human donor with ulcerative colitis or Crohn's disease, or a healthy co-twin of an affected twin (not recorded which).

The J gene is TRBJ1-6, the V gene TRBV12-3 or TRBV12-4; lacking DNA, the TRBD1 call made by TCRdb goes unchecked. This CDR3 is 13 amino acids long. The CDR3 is CASGNRDNSPLHF.

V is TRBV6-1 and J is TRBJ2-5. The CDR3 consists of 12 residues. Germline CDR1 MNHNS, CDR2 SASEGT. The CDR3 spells CASSEHLETQYF.

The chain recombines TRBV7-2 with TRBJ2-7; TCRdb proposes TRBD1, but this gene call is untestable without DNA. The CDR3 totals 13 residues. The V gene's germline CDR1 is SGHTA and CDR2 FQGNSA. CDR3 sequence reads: CASSLTPQVEQYF.

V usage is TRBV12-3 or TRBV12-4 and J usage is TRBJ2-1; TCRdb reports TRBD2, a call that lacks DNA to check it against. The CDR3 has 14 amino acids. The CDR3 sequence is CASRPSGAFNEQFF.

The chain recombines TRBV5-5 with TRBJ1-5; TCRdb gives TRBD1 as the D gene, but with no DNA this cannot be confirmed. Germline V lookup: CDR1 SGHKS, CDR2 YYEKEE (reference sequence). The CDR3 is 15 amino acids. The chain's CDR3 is CASSPTDRFWQPQHF. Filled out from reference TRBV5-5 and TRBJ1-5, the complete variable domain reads DAGVTQSPTHLIKTRGQQVTLRCSPISGHKSVSWYQQVLGQGPQFIFQYYEKEERGRGNFPDRFSARQFPNYSSELNVNALLLGDSALYLCASSPTDRFWQPQHFGDGTRLSIL.

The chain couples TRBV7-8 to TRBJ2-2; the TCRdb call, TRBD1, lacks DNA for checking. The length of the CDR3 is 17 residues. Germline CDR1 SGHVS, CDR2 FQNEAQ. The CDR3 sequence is CASSPRGWESNTGELFF.

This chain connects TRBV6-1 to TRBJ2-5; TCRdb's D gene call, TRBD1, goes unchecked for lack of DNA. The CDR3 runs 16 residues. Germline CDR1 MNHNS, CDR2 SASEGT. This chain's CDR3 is CASTRTEGGPQETQYF.

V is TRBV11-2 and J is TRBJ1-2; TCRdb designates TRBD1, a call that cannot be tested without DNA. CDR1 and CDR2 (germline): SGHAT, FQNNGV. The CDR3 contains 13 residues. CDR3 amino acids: CASSFLDSYGYTF.

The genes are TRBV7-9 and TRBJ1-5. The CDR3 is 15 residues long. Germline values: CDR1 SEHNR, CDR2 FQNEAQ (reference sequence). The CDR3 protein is CASSLAGDSNQPQHF.

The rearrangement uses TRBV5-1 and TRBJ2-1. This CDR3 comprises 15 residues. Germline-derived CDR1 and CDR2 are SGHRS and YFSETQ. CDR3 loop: CASSRDPSSYNDQFF.

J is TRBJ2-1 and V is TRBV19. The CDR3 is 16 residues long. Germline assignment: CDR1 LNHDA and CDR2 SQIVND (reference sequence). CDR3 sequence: CASSSNDRQSYNEQFF.

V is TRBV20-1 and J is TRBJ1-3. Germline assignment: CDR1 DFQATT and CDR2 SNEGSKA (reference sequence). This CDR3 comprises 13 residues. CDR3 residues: CSARRAEGNTIYF.

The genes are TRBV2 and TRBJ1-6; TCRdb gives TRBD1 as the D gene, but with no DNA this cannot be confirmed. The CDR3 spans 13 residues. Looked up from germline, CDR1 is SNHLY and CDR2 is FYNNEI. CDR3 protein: CAGRAAYNSPLHF.

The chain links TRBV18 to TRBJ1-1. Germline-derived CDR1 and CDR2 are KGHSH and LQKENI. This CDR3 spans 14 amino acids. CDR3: CASSPPEKYTEAFF.

The CDR3 loop is CASSLVPIQVYEQYF. This chain links TRBV11-1 with TRBJ2-7; the D call from TCRdb, TRBD1, cannot be confirmed without DNA. The length of the CDR3 is 15 residues. Germline V CDR1 and CDR2: SGHAT, FQDESV (reference sequence).

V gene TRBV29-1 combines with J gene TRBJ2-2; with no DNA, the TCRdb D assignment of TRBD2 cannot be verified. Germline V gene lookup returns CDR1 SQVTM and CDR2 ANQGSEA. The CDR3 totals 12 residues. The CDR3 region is CSVLLATGELFF.

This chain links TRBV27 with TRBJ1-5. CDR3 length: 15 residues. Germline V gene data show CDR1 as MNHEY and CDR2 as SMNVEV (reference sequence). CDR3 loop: CASSFSPGGQQPQHF.

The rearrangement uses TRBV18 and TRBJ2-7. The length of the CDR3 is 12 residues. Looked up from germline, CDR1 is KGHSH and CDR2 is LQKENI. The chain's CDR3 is CASSPGAFEQYF.

The CDR3 here is CASSAGQPQHF. The chain carries TRBV12-3 or TRBV12-4 and TRBJ1-5; TCRdb's D gene call, TRBD1, goes unchecked for lack of DNA. This CDR3 comprises 11 residues.